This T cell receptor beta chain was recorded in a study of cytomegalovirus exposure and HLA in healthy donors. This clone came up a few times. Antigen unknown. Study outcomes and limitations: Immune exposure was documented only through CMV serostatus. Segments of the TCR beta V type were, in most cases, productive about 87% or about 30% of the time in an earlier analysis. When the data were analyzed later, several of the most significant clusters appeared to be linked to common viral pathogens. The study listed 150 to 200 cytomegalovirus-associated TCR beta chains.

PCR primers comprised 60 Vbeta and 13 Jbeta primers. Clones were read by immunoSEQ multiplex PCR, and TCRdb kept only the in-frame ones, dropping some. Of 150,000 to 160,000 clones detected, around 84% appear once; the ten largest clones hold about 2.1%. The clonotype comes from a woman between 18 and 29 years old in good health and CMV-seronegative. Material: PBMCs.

CDR3 nucleotides: TGCAGCGTTGGGCCCTCAGGCAGGGGGCTCGGGTATGGCTACACCTTC. This gives the protein CSVGPSGRGLGYGYTF. The J gene is TRBJ1-2, the V gene TRBV29-1; 8 bases align to TRBD1. The CDR3 covers 16 residues. Germline V CDR1 and CDR2: SQVTM, ANQGSEA. V dropped 4 bases and J dropped 5; count of bases not matched to a gene: 15.